A few counts support the clone carrying this T cell receptor (beta chain). What it binds is unknown. A much bigger clone sits one base away, suggesting this may be a read error. This sample stems from a study of T cells in Graves' hyperthyroidism and ophthalmopathy. Researchers amplified the TCR beta CDR3 regions from RNA transcripts. Carried out on the TCR CDR3, a first-round RT-PCR used the HTBI primer set. TCRdb reanalysed the multiplex PCR reads using MiXCR and keeps one entry per CDR3 protein. This table has 350,000 or so distinct CDR3 sequences, roughly 21% appearing once. The CDR3 contains 13 residues. Trimming stripped 7 bases from V and 0 bases from J, with 9 bases between. Germline CDR1 SNHLY, CDR2 FYNNEI. Patients having uncontrolled infection, another autoimmune disease, pregnancy or lactation were not included. Study results and caveats: It was a median about 6.5 months before onset that the model predicted ophthalmopathy.

The sequenced sample was blood. The chain joins TRBV2 to TRBJ1-1; tentatively, D is TRBD1 (6 bases). This sequence was found in a woman aged 45-60 years with Graves' hyperthyroidism. This CDR3 reads CASKDRMNTEAFF. The CDR3 DNA reads as TGTGCCAGCAAGGACAGAATGAACACTGAAGCTTTCTTT.